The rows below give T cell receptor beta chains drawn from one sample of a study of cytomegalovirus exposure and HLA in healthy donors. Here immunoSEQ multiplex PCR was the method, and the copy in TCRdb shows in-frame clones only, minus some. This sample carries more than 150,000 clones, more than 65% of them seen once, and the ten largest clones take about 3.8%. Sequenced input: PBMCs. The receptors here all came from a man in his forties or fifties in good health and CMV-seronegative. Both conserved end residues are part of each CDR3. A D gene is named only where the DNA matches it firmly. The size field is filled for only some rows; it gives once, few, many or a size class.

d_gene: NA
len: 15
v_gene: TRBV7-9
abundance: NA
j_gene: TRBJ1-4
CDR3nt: TGTTCCAGCAGCTTAGGACAGTCCCCAAATGAAAAACTGTTTTTT
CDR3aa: CSSSLGQSPNEKLFF

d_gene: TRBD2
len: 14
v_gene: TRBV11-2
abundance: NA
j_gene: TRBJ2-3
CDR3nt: TGTGCCAGCAGCTTCGGGGGGGGAGGAGATACGCAGTATTTT
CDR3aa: CASSFGGGGDTQYF

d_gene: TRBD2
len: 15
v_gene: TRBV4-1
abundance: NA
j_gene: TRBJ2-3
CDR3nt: TGCGCCAGCAGCCAAGCTAGCGGGGGGCCAGATACGCAGTATTTT
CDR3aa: CASSQASGGPDTQYF

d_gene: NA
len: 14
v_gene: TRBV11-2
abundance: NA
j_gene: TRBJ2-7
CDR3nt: TGTGCCAGCAGCTCCCGGGACATCTCCTACGAGCAGTACTTC
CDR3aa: CASSSRDISYEQYF

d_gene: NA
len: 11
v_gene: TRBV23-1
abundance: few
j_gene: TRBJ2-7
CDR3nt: TGCGCCAGCAGTCATCTTTACGAGCAGTACTTC
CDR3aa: CASSHLYEQYF

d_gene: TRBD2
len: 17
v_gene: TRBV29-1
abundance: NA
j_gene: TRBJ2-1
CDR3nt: TGCAGCGTTGTGGGACTAGCGGGGGCCGGCTCCTACAATGAGCAGTTCTTC
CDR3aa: CSVVGLAGAGSYNEQFF

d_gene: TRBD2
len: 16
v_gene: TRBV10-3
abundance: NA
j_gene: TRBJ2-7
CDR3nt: TGTGCCACCCAGGGACTAGCGGGGGGGAGCTCCTACGAGCAGTACTTC
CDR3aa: CATQGLAGGSSYEQYF

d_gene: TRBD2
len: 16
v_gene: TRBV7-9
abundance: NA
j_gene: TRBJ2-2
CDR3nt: TGTTCCGGGGGACTAGCGGGGGCCAGCGGCACCGGGGAGCTGTTTTTT
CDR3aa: CSGGLAGASGTGELFF

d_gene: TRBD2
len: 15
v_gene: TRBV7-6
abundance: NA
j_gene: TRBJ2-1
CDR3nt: TGTGCCAGCAGCTTACGGGGACTAGTTAACAATGAGCAGTTCTTC
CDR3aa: CASSLRGLVNNEQFF

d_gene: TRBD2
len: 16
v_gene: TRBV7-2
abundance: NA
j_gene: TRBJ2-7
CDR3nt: TGTGCCAGCAGCTTAGGGATGGGGACTAGCGGGGCCAGGCAGTACTTC
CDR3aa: CASSLGMGTSGARQYF

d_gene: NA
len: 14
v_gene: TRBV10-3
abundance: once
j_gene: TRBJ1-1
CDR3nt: TGTGCCATCAGTTTCCAGGGGCAGAACACTGAAGCTTTCTTT
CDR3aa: CAISFQGQNTEAFF

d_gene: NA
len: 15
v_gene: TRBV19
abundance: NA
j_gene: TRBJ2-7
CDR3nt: TGTGCCAGTAGCCTGGGCGGGGTGCCCCCCTACGAGCAGTACTTC
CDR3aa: CASSLGGVPPYEQYF

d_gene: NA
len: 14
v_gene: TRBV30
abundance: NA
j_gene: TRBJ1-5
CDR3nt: TGTGCCTGGACCTCGGGGGGCGCGGAGCAGCCCCAGCATTTT
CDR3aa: CAWTSGGAEQPQHF

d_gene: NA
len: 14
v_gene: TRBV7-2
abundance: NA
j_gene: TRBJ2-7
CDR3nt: TGTGCCAGCAGGGACCCCGGGGGTTGGGGCATACAGTACTTC
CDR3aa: CASRDPGGWGIQYF

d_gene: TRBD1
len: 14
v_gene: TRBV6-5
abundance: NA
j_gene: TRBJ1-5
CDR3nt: TGTGCCAGCAGTCCTGGGGGGACAGTCCAGCCCCAGCATTTT
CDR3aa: CASSPGGTVQPQHF

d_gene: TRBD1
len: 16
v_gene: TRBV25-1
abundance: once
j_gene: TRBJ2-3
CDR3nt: TGTGCCAGCAGCCAAAGAGGGACAGGGTATACAGATACGCAGTATTTT
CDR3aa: CASSQRGTGYTDTQYF

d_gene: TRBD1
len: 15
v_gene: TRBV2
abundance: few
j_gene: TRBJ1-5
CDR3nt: TGTGCCAGCAGTTACTTACAGGGGGCAGGGCAGCCCCAGCATTTT
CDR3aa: CASSYLQGAGQPQHF

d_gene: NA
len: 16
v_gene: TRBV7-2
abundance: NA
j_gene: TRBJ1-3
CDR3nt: TGTGCCAGCAGCCCTCATAGGGGGGGCAGTGGAAACACCATATATTTT
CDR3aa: CASSPHRGGSGNTIYF

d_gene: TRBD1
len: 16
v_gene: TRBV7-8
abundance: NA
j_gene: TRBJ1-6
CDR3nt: TGTGCCAGCGGGCAGGGGGAACAGTCCTATAATTCACCCCTCCACTTT
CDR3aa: CASGQGEQSYNSPLHF

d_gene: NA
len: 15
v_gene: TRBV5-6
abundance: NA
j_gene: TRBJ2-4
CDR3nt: TGTGCCAGCAGCCAGGCTTCGGCAGCCAAAAACATTCAGTACTTC
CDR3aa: CASSQASAAKNIQYF

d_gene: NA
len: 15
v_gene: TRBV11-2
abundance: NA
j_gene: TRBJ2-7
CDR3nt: TGTGCCAGCAGCTCCCCATACCCGGACTTCTACGAGCAGTACTTC
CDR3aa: CASSSPYPDFYEQYF

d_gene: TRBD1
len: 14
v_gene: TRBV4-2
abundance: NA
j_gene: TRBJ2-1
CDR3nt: TGTGCCAGCAGCCCGACAGGGACCTACAATGAGCAGTTCTTC
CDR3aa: CASSPTGTYNEQFF

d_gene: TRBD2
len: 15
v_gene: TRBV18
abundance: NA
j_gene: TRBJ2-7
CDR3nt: TGTGCCAGCTCACCCGGACTAGCGGGGACCTTCGAGCAGTACTTC
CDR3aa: CASSPGLAGTFEQYF

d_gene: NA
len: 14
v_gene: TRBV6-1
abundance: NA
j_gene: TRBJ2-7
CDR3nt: TGTGCCAGCAGTGAAATCTCTCAGGTGTTTAAGCAGTACTTC
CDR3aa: CASSEISQVFKQYF

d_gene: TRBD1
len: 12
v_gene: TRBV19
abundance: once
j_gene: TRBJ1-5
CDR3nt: TGTGCCAGTAGTCACAGGGGTCGGCCCCAGCATTTT
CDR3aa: CASSHRGRPQHF

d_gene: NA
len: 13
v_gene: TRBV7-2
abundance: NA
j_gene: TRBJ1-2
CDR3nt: TGTGCCAGCAGCTCCGAGGGCGGCCAGGGCTACACCTTC
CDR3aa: CASSSEGGQGYTF

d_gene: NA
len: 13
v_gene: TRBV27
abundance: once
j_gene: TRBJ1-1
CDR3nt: TGTGCCAGCAGTTTATTACAGGGCGAAAAAGCTTTCTTT
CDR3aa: CASSLLQGEKAFF

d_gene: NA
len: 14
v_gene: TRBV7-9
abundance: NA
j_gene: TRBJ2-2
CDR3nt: TGTGCCAGCACCCATGGAGGGACGGCCGGGGAGCTGTTTTTT
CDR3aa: CASTHGGTAGELFF